This TCR beta chain was sequenced during a study of T-cell memory formation after mild COVID-19. Study-level background: The TCR clusters were mostly specific to one donor. The study's findings and limits: Clones contracting day 15 to 85 were balanced CD4/CD8; later expanders leaned CD4+. Several responding clones turned up in pre-infection memory, indicating that cross-reactive memory may have taken part.

TCRdb re-called the 5' RACE reads through MiXCR, storing one row per CDR3 protein. The repertoire holds about 610,000 distinct CDR3 sequences, with around 15% as singletons. This clonotype was found a few times. The antigen remains undetermined. The sequenced sample was PBMCs or a T cell subset sorted from them (not recorded which). The receptor was isolated from an adult woman who had mild COVID-19 (a few samples of this study predate the infection). Cell type and time point are not known.

The CDR3 DNA reads as TGTGCCAGCAGTTTTGGGGTCTTGGGCGACTCACCCCTCCACTTT. Translating gives CASSFGVLGDSPLHF. The chain carries TRBV12-3 or TRBV12-4 and TRBJ1-6; D gene unclear. The CDR3 length is 15 residues. The V gene lost 3 bases and the J gene lost 10 bases, with 16 bases spanning the gap.